The 32 T cell receptor beta chains presented below share a single source sample, sequenced in a study of T cells in Graves' hyperthyroidism and ophthalmopathy. It was RNA transcripts that yielded the amplified TCR beta CDR3 regions. TCR CDR3 underwent first-round RT-PCR with the HTBI primer set. TCRdb analysed the multiplex PCR reads with MiXCR anew, one entry per CDR3 protein. The sample lists about 420,000 distinct CDR3 sequences; 15% to 17% were seen once. Sequencing input: blood. The receptors come from a woman between 18 and 29 years old with Graves' hyperthyroidism.

This clonotype turned up a few times. The chain employs TRBV15 and TRBJ2-5, with D unclear. The CDR3 is 15 amino acids. CDR1 LNHNV and CDR2 YYDKDF come from the germline V gene (reference sequence). V shed 0 bases and J shed 4 bases, with 12 bases lying between them. The CDR3 sequence: CATSRDLGNGETQYF. The CDR3, as DNA: TGTGCCACCAGCAGAGATCTTGGGAACGGAGAGACCCAGTACTTC.

This clonotype was observed at least ten times. This sequence joins TRBV6-5 and TRBJ1-1; D not resolved. Germline-derived CDR1 and CDR2 are MNHEY and SVGAGI. CDR3 length: 14 amino acids. The V and J ends lost 2 bases and 4 bases respectively, with 11 bases between them. CDR3 coding DNA: TGTGCCAGCAGTTACGTAAGGAGGCGCACTGAAGCTTTCTTT. Encoded protein: CASSYVRRRTEAFF.

CDR3 coding DNA: TGTGCCAGTAGTGCAAGTCAGTACAATGAGCAGTTCTTC. This encodes CASSASQYNEQFF. This rearrangement joins TRBV19 to TRBJ2-1; D not resolved. CDR1 and CDR2 (germline): LNHDA, SQIVND (reference sequence). V gave up 5 bases and J gave up 4 bases, with 9 bases separating them. This CDR3 contains 13 residues.

CDR3 sequence: CASSQLLLEEQYF. The CDR3 DNA follows: TGCGCCAGCAGCCAGTTGCTGCTCGAAGAGCAGTACTTC. The chain uses TRBV4-1 and TRBJ2-7; D unclear. The V gene lost 3 bases and the J gene lost 7 bases, with 13 bases spanning the gap. This CDR3 has 13 amino acids. The germline V gene has CDR1 MGHRA and CDR2 YSYEKL.

This clonotype was observed once. The CDR3 DNA reads as TGTGCCAGCAGCTCCACCCCGACAGGGATGGCCGGGGAGCTGTTTTTT. Encoded protein: CASSSTPTGMAGELFF. The chain has TRBV7-9 and TRBJ2-2, with 7 bases identical to TRBD1. CDR3 size: 16 residues. Germline CDR1 is SEHNR and CDR2 is FQNEAQ (reference sequence). V gave up 4 bases and J gave up 6 bases; unmatched junction bases: 11.

This clonotype was recorded at least ten times. This sequence joins TRBV6-2 or TRBV6-3 and TRBJ2-1; D remains unclear. V lost 2 bases and J lost 8, with 4 bases in between. In germline, CDR1 is MNHEY, CDR2 SVGEGT. The CDR3 has 11 residues. This chain's CDR3 is CASSYGDEQFF. The CDR3 DNA sequence: TGTGCCAGCAGTTACGGGGATGAGCAGTTCTTC.

This clonotype was seen at least ten times. This chain joins TRBV30 and TRBJ1-3; no definite D call. From germline, CDR1 is GTSNPN and CDR2 SVGIG (reference sequence). V lost 6 bases, J lost 0 bases, and 9 bases lay in between. This CDR3 has 13 residues. Here the CDR3 DNA reads TGTGCCTGCGTTCCCTCCTCTGGAAACACCATATATTTT. Protein: CACVPSSGNTIYF.

This clonotype was detected ten times or more. The V gene is TRBV12-3 or TRBV12-4, the J gene TRBJ2-7, with D tentatively TRBD1 (5 bases). CDR3 length equals 13 residues. V lost 5 bases and J 0 bases, leaving 8 bases between the germline ends. CDR3: CASSKDTSYEQYF. CDR3 sequence (DNA): TGTGCCAGCAGTAAGGACACCTCCTACGAGCAGTACTTC.

This clonotype has ten or more counts. The genes are TRBV7-3 and TRBJ2-2; D is undetermined. V was trimmed by 5 bases and J by 1 base, leaving 14 bases between them. The CDR3 sequence is 16 residues long. Germline CDR1 is SGHTA and CDR2 is FQGTGA. The CDR3 region is CASSPFVNLNTGELFF. DNA for the CDR3: TGTGCCAGCAGCCCCTTTGTGAACCTGAACACCGGGGAGCTGTTTTTT.

The J gene is TRBJ2-1, the V gene TRBV7-3; the D gene is possibly TRBD1 (5 bases). This CDR3 has 16 residues. V was pared by 4 bases and J by 0 bases, with 13 bases between. Germline assignment: CDR1 SGHTA and CDR2 FQGTGA. The CDR3 is CASSWRGQSSYNEQFF. The CDR3 DNA reads TGTGCCAGCAGCTGGAGAGGACAAAGCTCCTACAATGAGCAGTTCTTC.

This clonotype was recorded many times. J is TRBJ1-5 and V is TRBV2; weak D call: TRBD1 (6 bases). V lost 5 bases, J lost 8 bases, and 13 bases lay in between. The CDR3 totals 13 residues. CDR1 and CDR2 (germline): SNHLY, FYNNEI. CDR3 in DNA: TGTGCCAGCAGTATTAACAGGGTGGAGCCCCAGCATTTT. As protein: CASSINRVEPQHF.

CDR3 coding DNA: TGTGCCAGCAGTGACTTCCCCGGACAGGGGTTAGGGACAGATACGCAGTATTTT. Encoded protein: CASSDFPGQGLGTDTQYF. The chain combines TRBV6-4 with TRBJ2-3; 9 bases line up with TRBD1. In germline, CDR1 is MRHNA, CDR2 SNTAGT. The CDR3 is 18 amino acids. The V and J ends lost 1 base and 3 bases, in that order; junction bases with no gene match: 11.

The sample holds many counts of this clonotype. The V and J genes are TRBV3-1 and TRBJ2-6; no definite D call. With 4 bases removed from V and 0 bases from J, the gap between germline ends came to 4 bases. There are 14 residues in the CDR3. Germline V lookup: CDR1 LGHDT, CDR2 YNNKEL (reference sequence). CDR3 DNA: TGTGCCAGCAGCCCGATCTCTGGGGCCAACGTCCTGACTTTC. It yields the protein CASSPISGANVLTF.

This clonotype was picked up many times. The rearrangement joins TRBV6-1 to TRBJ2-7; 9 positions match TRBD1. Losses at the gene ends were 0 bases for V and 0 bases for J; bases not matched to a gene: 0. The CDR3 contains 15 residues. Germline CDR1 reads MNHNS; CDR2 reads SASEGT. The CDR3 loop reads CASSEATGGSYEQYF. CDR3 DNA: TGTGCCAGCAGTGAAGCGACAGGGGGCTCCTACGAGCAGTACTTC.

The table lists this clonotype with many counts. The chain employs TRBV18 and TRBJ2-5, with 7 positions matching TRBD1. The CDR3 extends over 14 amino acids. The V gene end was trimmed by 3 bases and the J gene end by 5 bases; junction bases not matched to a gene: 6. Germline V gene data show CDR1 as KGHSH and CDR2 as LQKENI. CDR3 sequence: CASSPTGWVETQYF. The CDR3 DNA is TGTGCCAGCTCACCGACAGGGTGGGTGGAGACCCAGTACTTC. The variable domain in full, completed from reference TRBV18 and TRBJ2-5, reads NAGVMQNPRHLVRRRGQEARLRCSPMKGHSHVYWYRQLPEEGLKFMVYLQKENIIDESGMPKERFSAEFPKEGPSILRIQQVVRGDSAAYFCASSPTGWVETQYFGPGTRLLVL.

On this clonotype itself: A read error may be the cause here, since a much bigger clone is one base away. This chain uses TRBV12-3 or TRBV12-4 with TRBJ1-2, with 12 bases identical to TRBD1. The CDR3 has 15 amino acids. The CDR3 nucleotides are TGTGCCAACAGTCCGGCCTTGGGGACAGGGGGCGGCTACACCTTC. Protein: CANSPALGTGGGYTF.

This clonotype was detected many times. The chain recombines TRBV12-3 or TRBV12-4 with TRBJ2-5; no reliable D call. The CDR3 spans 14 residues. Deletions cut 6 bases from V and 2 bases from J, with 13 bases between. CDR3 nucleotides: TGTGCCAGCAGCCTCATGGAAGGACAAGAGACCCAGTACTTC. Translation: CASSLMEGQETQYF.

This clonotype came up many times. The chain has TRBV20-1 and TRBJ2-5; 14 bases fit TRBD2. Trimming cost V 6 bases and J 5 bases; bases outside gene matches: 5. Per germline, CDR1 DFQATT and CDR2 SNEGSKA (reference sequence). CDR3 length: 14 residues. As DNA, the CDR3 is TGCAGTGCCCTCGGGACTAGCGGGGGCGAGACCCAGTACTTC. Translating gives CSALGTSGGETQYF.

This clonotype was seen repeatedly, ten times or more. This chain connects TRBV20-1 to TRBJ1-2; maybe TRBD1 (6 bases). V was trimmed by 5 bases and J by 4 bases, leaving 23 bases between them. Germline V gives CDR1 DFQATT, CDR2 SNEGSKA (reference sequence). The CDR3 length is 16 residues. This CDR3 is CSASSSGGAVLYGYTF. The DNA for the CDR3 is TGCAGTGCTTCCAGTTCCGGGGGCGCGGTACTCTATGGCTACACCTTC.

This clonotype was recorded many times. J is TRBJ2-7 and V is TRBV5-1; a possible D gene is TRBD2 (6 bases). V was trimmed by 1 base and J by 3 bases, leaving 14 bases between them. The CDR3 is 15 residues long. Per germline, CDR1 SGHRS and CDR2 YFSETQ. CDR3 bases: TGCGCCAGCAGCTTGTTCACGGGAGAAGGCTACGAGCAGTACTTC. Protein sequence: CASSLFTGEGYEQYF.

Many counts were recorded for this clonotype. The V and J genes are TRBV28 and TRBJ2-1; D is unclear. Trimming removed 4 bases from V and 6 bases from J, with 19 bases in between. The CDR3 is 16 amino acids. The germline CDR1 and CDR2 sequences are MDHEN and SYDVKM. CDR3 DNA: TGTGCCAGCAGTTCGGTAGGACCGCGTTGGCGCAATGAGCAGTTCTTC. As protein: CASSSVGPRWRNEQFF.

This clonotype was detected ten times or more. The chain joins TRBV3-1 to TRBJ2-1, with TRBD2 identical over 12 bases. The CDR3 consists of 16 residues. Germline assignment: CDR1 LGHDT and CDR2 YNNKEL (reference sequence). V dropped 3 bases and J dropped 7; count of bases not matched to a gene: 7. CDR3: CASSQDTSGGRNEQFF. CDR3 sequence (DNA): TGTGCCAGCAGCCAGGACACTAGCGGGGGGCGAAATGAGCAGTTCTTC.

V usage is TRBV20-1 and J usage is TRBJ2-2; no reliable D call. The CDR3 is 12 residues long. Trimming pared 3 bases from V and 8 bases from J, leaving 10 bases between. Germline V gene lookup returns CDR1 DFQATT and CDR2 SNEGSKA (reference sequence). The CDR3 loop reads CSARTPVGELFF. The CDR3 DNA reads TGCAGTGCTAGGACCCCTGTGGGGGAGCTGTTTTTT.

This clonotype turned up a few times. A much larger clone sits a single nucleotide away, making a read error possible. This chain links TRBV11-2 with TRBJ2-1; TRBD1 is a possible D gene (6 bases). Trimming shortened V by 1 base and J by 9 bases, and 16 bases separated the two germline ends. This CDR3 is 15 amino acids long. Germline CDR1 and CDR2: SGHAT and FQNNGV. The CDR3 DNA is TGTGCCAGCAGCTTAGCGGAGGCAGGGGCGGGTGAGCAGTTCTTC. Translated: CASSLAEAGAGEQFF.

Ten or more counts support this clonotype. This sequence joins TRBV5-1 and TRBJ2-1, with 12 nucleotides matching TRBD2. Germline V lookup: CDR1 SGHRS, CDR2 YFSETQ. With 4 bases clipped from V and 10 bases from J, the junction kept 6 bases outside the gene matches. The CDR3 length is 14 residues. The CDR3 protein is CASSRTSGIDEQFF. CDR3 sequence (DNA): TGCGCCAGCAGCCGGACTAGCGGGATCGACGAGCAGTTCTTC.

This clonotype has only a few counts. The rearrangement joins TRBV16 to TRBJ1-3, with 7 positions matching TRBD1. After removal of 3 bases from V and 2 bases from J, the junction contained 7 bases not matched to a gene. Germline CDR1 and CDR2: KGHSY and FQNENV. This CDR3 has 16 amino acids. Here the CDR3 reads CASSHFDRAAGNTIYF. CDR3 in DNA: TGTGCCAGCAGCCACTTCGACAGGGCGGCTGGAAACACCATATATTTT.

This clonotype was seen ten or more times. Compared with germline, one end of the junction differs, possibly owing to a read error. V and J are TRBV12-3 or TRBV12-4 and TRBJ1-2, with unresolved D. CDR3 length equals 11 residues. Written as DNA, the CDR3 is TGTGCCAGCAGTTTGGTAAACAGATGGGCCTTC. Translating gives CASSLVNRWAF.

This clonotype was observed many times. V usage is TRBV28 and J usage is TRBJ1-6; D gene unclear. The CDR3 has 17 residues. The germline V gene encodes CDR1 MDHEN and CDR2 SYDVKM. Trimming took off 6 bases at V and 9 bases at J, with 24 bases between the two ends. CDR3 amino acids: CASRTYYIRSEGSPLHF. The CDR3 coding sequence is TGTGCCAGCAGGACCTATTATATAAGGTCGGAGGGTTCACCCCTCCACTTT.

This clonotype came up many times. The gene calls are TRBV6-2 or TRBV6-3 and TRBJ2-4, with a weak D call TRBD1 (5 bases). The germline V and J ends were trimmed by 2 bases and 8 bases, with 10 bases remaining between them. The CDR3 covers 13 residues. Germline CDR1 and CDR2: MNHEY and SVGEGT. CDR3 amino acids: CASSYRAGYIQYF. CDR3 bases: TGTGCCAGCAGTTACCGGGCAGGGTACATTCAGTACTTC.

Comments on this clonotype: Mismatch with germline at one junction end may stem from a read error. V usage is TRBV5-1 and J usage is TRBJ2-3; a weak D match, TRBD2 (5 bases). The CDR3 has 15 residues. CDR1 and CDR2 from the germline V gene are SGHRS and YFSETQ. The CDR3 bases are TGTGCCAGCAGCCCGACACCCCGGGGTCGAGATACGCAGTATTTT. Amino acids: CASSPTPRGRDTQYF.

The table lists this clonotype with many counts. The chain recombines TRBV20-1 with TRBJ1-5; 9 nucleotides align to TRBD1. The CDR3 totals 14 residues. Germline trimming cut 6 bases from V and 4 bases from J; bases unmatched to any gene: 7. Germline V gene sequence: CDR1 DFQATT, CDR2 SNEGSKA (reference sequence). Here the CDR3 DNA reads TGCAGTGCAAGGGACAGGGTTTCGAATCAGCCCCAGCATTTT. It encodes CSARDRVSNQPQHF.

This chain uses TRBV12-3 or TRBV12-4 with TRBJ1-1; perhaps TRBD1 as D (5 bases). V gave up 1 base and J gave up 7 bases, with 10 bases separating them. This CDR3 contains 13 residues. CDR3 DNA: TGTGCCAGCAGTTTAGGGGGGTTGAATGAAGCTTTCTTT. Protein product: CASSLGGLNEAFF.